The 2 T cell receptor beta chains given below trace back to one sample, sequenced in a study of CD8+ T cells in alopecia areata (dated by TCRdb to the late 2010s). The time point label, read with the paper, signifies: about four weeks on oral tofacitinib. This sample's treatment or condition label indicates: oral pan-JAK inhibitor, 5-10 mg twice daily. Library preparation used the immunoSEQ multiplex PCR assay. For TCR sequencing, RNA was extracted from every sample and reverse transcribed into cDNA to serve as template. TCRdb mirrors the immuneACCESS table, restricted to in-frame sequences. Some clones are absent from its copies; in checked studies, under half trace to an unresolved V gene, and the reason for the others is unknown. The sample table shows 100,000 to 150,000 clones, and about 59% are seen once. Of the sample, around 5.7% is held by the ten largest clones. The sequencing here drew on CD4+ T cells sorted from blood, taken at week 4, from a patient treated with tofacitinib. These TCRs come from a human donor with alopecia areata.

This rearrangement joins TRBV7-2 to TRBJ1-2; D perhaps matches TRBD1 (6 bases). Trimming left V 1 base short and J 7 bases short, with 10 bases between. Per the germline V gene, CDR1 is SGHTA and CDR2 is FQGNSA. The CDR3 is made up of 13 amino acids. Here the CDR3 reads CASSLVAGAGYTF. The CDR3 DNA follows: TGTGCCAGCAGCTTAGTTGCGGGGGCTGGCTACACCTTC.

The chain employs TRBV5-1 and TRBJ1-3; no clear D gene. CDR1 and CDR2 from the germline V gene are SGHRS and YFSETQ. Trimming cost V 0 bases and J 2 bases, with 15 bases left between them. This CDR3 comprises 17 residues. This CDR3 is CASSLDRPGSAGNTIYF. Here the CDR3 DNA reads TGCGCCAGCAGCTTGGACAGACCCGGCTCCGCTGGAAACACCATATATTTT.